These T cell receptor beta chains were read from a single sample in a study of cytomegalovirus exposure and HLA in healthy donors. Sequenced by immunoSEQ multiplex PCR; TCRdb stores in-frame clones only, minus some. The repertoire holds under 200,000 clones, with over 70% as singletons. The sample consisted of PBMCs. The receptor source for this set is a woman aged 30 to 39 in good health and CMV-seronegative. CDR3s include the opening cysteine and the closing phenylalanine or tryptophan. The D gene is left open where the match is weak. Rows give clone size only sometimes, using once, few, many, or a class for an expanded clone.

CDR3nt	CDR3aa	j_gene	d_gene	abundance	v_gene	len
TGTGCCAGCACCGCAGGGGTGCGGGAGACCCAGTACTTC	CASTAGVRETQYF	TRBJ2-5	.	.	TRBV6-6	13
TGCGCCAGCCGAACAGGGAACGAGCAGTACTTC	CASRTGNEQYF	TRBJ2-7	.	few	TRBV5-1	11
TGTGCCAGTAGCCCCTCTGGGGCGACCTACAATGAGCAGTTCTTC	CASSPSGATYNEQFF	TRBJ2-1	.	.	TRBV19	15
TGTGCCACCCGGGGAGGGGGAGTGACCCAGTACTTC	CATRGGGVTQYF	TRBJ2-5	.	few	TRBV11-2	12
TGTGCCACCAGCAGAGATTGGCAGGGCGACACCGGGGAGCTGTTTTTT	CATSRDWQGDTGELFF	TRBJ2-2	.	.	TRBV15	16
TGTGCCAGCAGGGACAGATTATATGGCTACACCTTC	CASRDRLYGYTF	TRBJ1-2	.	.	TRBV2	12
TGTGCTAGTGCCACTACAGGGGTAGGCGGTCAGCCCCAGCATTTT	CASATTGVGGQPQHF	TRBJ1-5	TRBD1	.	TRBV12-5	15
TGTGCCACCAGACACCCCCAAGAGACCCAGTACTTC	CATRHPQETQYF	TRBJ2-5	.	.	TRBV10-3	12
TGTGCCAGCAGTGAACAGGGGGCGCTCCCCGGGGAGCTGTTTTTT	CASSEQGALPGELFF	TRBJ2-2	TRBD1	.	TRBV6-1	15
TGCGCCAGCAGCCAAGACCGGGATCTGAACACTGAAGCTTTCTTT	CASSQDRDLNTEAFF	TRBJ1-1	.	once	TRBV4-1	15
TGTGCCAGCAGTTTAACGGTGCCCCGGGACAGGGGCGCCGAAGCTTTCTTT	CASSLTVPRDRGAEAFF	TRBJ1-1	TRBD1	.	TRBV28	17
TGCGCCAGCAGCGTGGACAGGGGAATTTATTCACCCCTCCACTTT	CASSVDRGIYSPLHF	TRBJ1-6	TRBD1	.	TRBV5-1	15
TGTGCCTGGAGTGATAGACCCGGGGCTTTCTTT	CAWSDRPGAFF	TRBJ1-1	.	.	TRBV30	11
TGTGCCAGCAGCCTACTTCTCCCCGGGGCCTACGAGCAGTACTTC	CASSLLLPGAYEQYF	TRBJ2-7	.	.	TRBV7-2	15
TGTGCCAGCTGTCCGACAGGGTCCGGGGAGCTGTTTTTT	CASCPTGSGELFF	TRBJ2-2	TRBD1	.	TRBV18	13
TGTGCCAGCAGTCCCTCACAGGGGATCCTGGGCTATGGCTACACCTTC	CASSPSQGILGYGYTF	TRBJ1-2	TRBD1	.	TRBV28	16
TGCAGCGGCCAAGGGCGGCGGGCCTCAAACACTGAAGCTTTCTTT	CSGQGRRASNTEAFF	TRBJ1-1	.	.	TRBV29-1	15
TGTGCCAGCAGCGTACGTGGCGGGGGGGCCTCCTACGAGCAGTACTTC	CASSVRGGGASYEQYF	TRBJ2-7	TRBD2	.	TRBV9	16
TGTGCCAGCAGCCAGGGGGACAGTGTAACAGATACGCAGTATTTT	CASSQGDSVTDTQYF	TRBJ2-3	TRBD1	once	TRBV7-9	15
TGTGCCAGCAGCTTAGGAGATCCAGGTTATGGCTACACCTTC	CASSLGDPGYGYTF	TRBJ1-2	.	.	TRBV11-1	14
TGTGCCAGTAGTATAACGGACAGGGTGTCAACTAATGAAAAACTGTTTTTT	CASSITDRVSTNEKLFF	TRBJ1-4	TRBD1	.	TRBV19	17
TGTGCCAGCAGCGTAGCAACAGGGGGCGTGGGGACTGAAGCTTTCTTT	CASSVATGGVGTEAFF	TRBJ1-1	TRBD1	few	TRBV9	16
TGTGCCAGCAGTTACTCGCGACAGGGGGGGAACACTGAAGCTTTCTTT	CASSYSRQGGNTEAFF	TRBJ1-1	TRBD1	.	TRBV6-6	16
TGCGCCAGCAGCCCGGGACAATCAGGGGGAGAGACCCAGTACTTC	CASSPGQSGGETQYF	TRBJ2-5	TRBD1	once	TRBV5-1	15
TGTGCCAGCAGCTTGACGTCAACAGCTAACACTGAAGCTTTCTTT	CASSLTSTANTEAFF	TRBJ1-1	.	.	TRBV5-5	15
TGTGCCAGCAGTCCCCCCGGGACTAGACGCGAGACCCAGTACTTC	CASSPPGTRRETQYF	TRBJ2-5	TRBD2	once	TRBV27	15
TGTGCCAGAAGCTTGTGTACAGCAGTTAATGAAAAACTGTTTTTT	CARSLCTAVNEKLFF	TRBJ1-4	.	.	TRBV5-3	15
TGTGCCAGCAGCTTGGACCGTGAGCGGGGGGGTGTCTCGAATCAGTTCTTC	CASSLDRERGGVSNQFF	TRBJ2-1	TRBD2	.	TRBV5-6	17
TGTGCCAGCAGTGATGGACTAGGGGAGACCCAGTACTTC	CASSDGLGETQYF	TRBJ2-5	TRBD2	.	TRBV2	13
TGTGCCAGCAGCTTGGTTCTTGGGGGCGCAAGTCCTTACGAGCAGTACTTC	CASSLVLGGASPYEQYF	TRBJ2-7	.	.	TRBV7-2	17
TGTGCCAGCAGCCGTCTAAGGGGGAATGAGCAGTTCTTC	CASSRLRGNEQFF	TRBJ2-1	.	.	TRBV7-8	13
TGTGCCAGCAGCCGAGCCCCCCGCTCTGGGGCCAACGTCCTGACTTTC	CASSRAPRSGANVLTF	TRBJ2-6	.	once	TRBV7-9	16
TGTGCCAGCAGCTTCGGGACTAGCGGGGGGGCGGGAAACATTCAGTACTTC	CASSFGTSGGAGNIQYF	TRBJ2-4	TRBD2	.	TRBV5-6	17
TGTGCCAGCAGCGTTTACGGACTACCTAGCACAGATACGCAGTATTTT	CASSVYGLPSTDTQYF	TRBJ2-3	.	.	TRBV9	16
TGTGCCAGCAGCCTGAGGGCCACGAACACTGAAGCTTTCTTT	CASSLRATNTEAFF	TRBJ1-1	.	.	TRBV7-9	14
TGTGCCAGTAGTTTGACAGGGGGGGCCAATCAGCCCCAGCATTTT	CASSLTGGANQPQHF	TRBJ1-5	TRBD1	.	TRBV19	15